A single sample gave rise to the 6 T cell receptor beta chains below, sequenced in a study of siplizumab effects on memory and regulatory T cells (dated 2019 in TCRdb). The method behind the library was the immunoSEQ multiplex PCR assay. TCRdb stores this immuneACCESS table with in-frame sequences only. Part of the clones is absent; in the studies checked, under half of the shortfall reflects unresolved V genes, and no reason is known for the rest. The sample includes over 85,000 clones, with roughly 90% observed a single time. The top ten clonotypes cover approximately 1.2% of the sample. Input material: CD4+ T cells sorted from blood. Receptors originate from a human donor in good health.

The CDR3 DNA reads TGTGCCAGCAGTTACCCGGGACTAGCGGCCACAGATACGCAGTATTTT. Encoded protein: CASSYPGLAATDTQYF. This chain uses TRBV6-6 with TRBJ2-3, with TRBD2 matching over 11 bases. Germline V lookup: CDR1 MNHNY, CDR2 SVGAGI (reference sequence). After removal of 2 bases from V and 2 bases from J, the junction contained 3 bases not matched to a gene. The CDR3 consists of 16 residues.

J is TRBJ2-7 and V is TRBV7-8, with 7 bases lining up with TRBD1. Per the germline V gene, CDR1 is SGHVS and CDR2 is FQNEAQ. This CDR3 spans 20 amino acids. Trimming removed 0 bases from V and 0 bases from J; junction bases left unmatched: 17. CDR3 coding DNA: TGTGCCAGCAGCTTAGCGTACAGGGGCCGGGGCAAAAGCCTCTCCTACGAGCAGTACTTC. This gives the protein CASSLAYRGRGKSLSYEQYF.

V gene TRBV5-1 combines with J gene TRBJ2-5; TRBD2 matches 10 bases. In germline, CDR1 is SGHRS, CDR2 YFSETQ. This CDR3 spans 16 amino acids. The V gene end was trimmed by 0 bases and the J gene end by 10 bases; junction bases not matched to a gene: 12. CDR3 amino acids: CASSLGASGSGPLQYF. As DNA, the CDR3 is TGCGCCAGCAGCTTGGGGGCTAGCGGGAGTGGGCCGCTCCAGTACTTC.

Written as DNA, the CDR3 is TGTGCCAGCAGTGATAATCCAGGGGGCGACTATGGCTACACCTTC. It yields the protein CASSDNPGGDYGYTF. The chain carries TRBV2 and TRBJ1-2; 8 bases fit TRBD1. Unmatched junction bases numbered 6, after V lost 3 bases and J lost 3 bases. In germline, CDR1 is SNHLY, CDR2 FYNNEI. CDR3 length equals 15 residues.

The chain joins TRBV29-1 to TRBJ2-1; a weak D match, TRBD2 (5 bases). Trimming pared 3 bases from V and 9 bases from J, leaving 15 bases between. The CDR3 length is 13 residues. Germline values: CDR1 SQVTM, CDR2 ANQGSEA. The CDR3 sequence is CSVDLRVMGEQFF. The CDR3 DNA reads as TGCAGCGTTGATCTGCGGGTCATGGGTGAGCAGTTCTTC.

V and J are TRBV6-1 and TRBJ2-6; no definite D call. The V gene lost 8 bases and the J gene lost 0 bases, with 11 bases spanning the gap. The CDR3 length is 15 residues. From germline, CDR1 is MNHNS and CDR2 SASEGT. The CDR3 coding sequence is TGTGCCAGCCTTCCAGTTAGCTCTGGGGCCAACGTCCTGACTTTC. Its protein is CASLPVSSGANVLTF.